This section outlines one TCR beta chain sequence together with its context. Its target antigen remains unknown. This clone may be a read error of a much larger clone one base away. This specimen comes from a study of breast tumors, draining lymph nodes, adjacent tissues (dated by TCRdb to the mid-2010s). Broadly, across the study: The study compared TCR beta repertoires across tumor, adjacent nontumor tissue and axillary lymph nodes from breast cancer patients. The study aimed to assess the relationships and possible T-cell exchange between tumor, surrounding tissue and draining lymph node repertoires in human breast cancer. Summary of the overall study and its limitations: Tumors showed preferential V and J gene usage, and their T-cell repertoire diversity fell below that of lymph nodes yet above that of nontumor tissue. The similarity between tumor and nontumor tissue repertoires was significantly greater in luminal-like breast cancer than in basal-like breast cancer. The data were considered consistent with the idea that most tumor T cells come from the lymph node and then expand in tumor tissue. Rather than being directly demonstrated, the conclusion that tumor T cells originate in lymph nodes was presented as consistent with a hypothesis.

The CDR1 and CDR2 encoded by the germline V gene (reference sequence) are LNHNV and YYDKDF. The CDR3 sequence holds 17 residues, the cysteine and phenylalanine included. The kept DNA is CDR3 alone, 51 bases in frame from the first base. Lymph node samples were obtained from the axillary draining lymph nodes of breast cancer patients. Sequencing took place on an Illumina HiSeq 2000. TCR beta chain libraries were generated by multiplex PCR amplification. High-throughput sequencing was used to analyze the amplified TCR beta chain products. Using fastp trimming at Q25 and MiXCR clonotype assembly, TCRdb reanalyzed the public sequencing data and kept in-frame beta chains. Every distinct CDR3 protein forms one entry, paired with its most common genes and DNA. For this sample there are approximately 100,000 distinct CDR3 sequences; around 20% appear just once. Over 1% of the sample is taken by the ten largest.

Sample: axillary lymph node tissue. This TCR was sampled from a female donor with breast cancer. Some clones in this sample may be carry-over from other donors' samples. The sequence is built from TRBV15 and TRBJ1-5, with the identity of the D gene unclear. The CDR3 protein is CATSRDPGAWSSQPQHF. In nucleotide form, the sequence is TGTGCCACCAGCAGAGATCCCGGCGCCTGGAGCAGTCAGCCCCAGCATTTT.